The 26 T cell receptor beta chains below all came from one sample that was sequenced in a study of T cell responses to AZD1222 COVID-19 vaccine. TCRdb keeps only in-frame clones here, not all; method: immunoSEQ multiplex PCR. The data contain 100,000 or so clones, about nine tenths of them singletons. The starting material was peripheral blood, obtained on day 0 of AZD1222 vaccination. Source of these receptors: an adult in good health.

The chain links TRBV5-1 to TRBJ2-1, with TRBD2 identical over 7 bases. The CDR3 is made up of 15 amino acids. V was pared by 2 bases and J by 4 bases, with 6 bases of the junction left unmatched. Germline assignment: CDR1 SGHRS and CDR2 YFSETQ. The CDR3 spells CASSLQVSGYNEQFF. The CDR3 nucleotides are TGCGCCAGCAGCTTACAGGTTAGCGGGTACAATGAGCAGTTCTTC.

The V gene is TRBV2, the J gene TRBJ2-7; D gene uncertain. Trimming pared 3 bases from V and 3 bases from J, leaving 9 bases between. The CDR3 contains 13 residues. Germline assignment: CDR1 SNHLY and CDR2 FYNNEI. The CDR3 bases are TGTGCCAGCAGTGATAGTGTCTACTACGAGCAGTACTTC. Protein sequence: CASSDSVYYEQYF.

The chain is built from TRBV5-1 and TRBJ2-7; D is unresolved. This CDR3 has 13 amino acids. Germline V gene sequence: CDR1 SGHRS, CDR2 YFSETQ. Trimming took 3 bases from V and 6 from J, leaving 13 bases between them. This CDR3 reads CASSSAVDLEQYF. CDR3 in DNA: TGCGCCAGCAGCTCCGCGGTGGACCTCGAGCAGTACTTC.

The J gene is TRBJ1-2, the V gene TRBV5-6, with 10 positions matching TRBD1. The CDR3 spans 13 residues. Germline trimming cut 4 bases from V and 5 bases from J; bases unmatched to any gene: 2. Germline V gives CDR1 SGHDT, CDR2 YYEEEE. Here the CDR3 reads CASSRGQGYGYTF. The CDR3 region has the DNA TGTGCCAGCAGCCGGGGACAGGGGTATGGCTACACCTTC.

The chain joins TRBV15 to TRBJ1-5, with a weak D call TRBD1 (5 bases). Germline CDR1 LNHNV, CDR2 YYDKDF (reference sequence). Deletions cut 1 base from V and 5 bases from J, with 12 bases between. The CDR3 is 15 amino acids. CDR3 DNA: TGTGCCACCAGCAGAGTTGGCAGGGATTATCAGCCCCAGCATTTT. Translating gives CATSRVGRDYQPQHF. The full variable domain, completed using reference TRBV15 and TRBJ1-5, is DAMVIQNPRYQVTQFGKPVTLSCSQTLNHNVMYWYQQKSSQAPKLLFHYYDKDFNNEADTPDNFQSRRPNTSFCFLDIRSPGLGDTAMYLCATSRVGRDYQPQHFGDGTRLSIL.

V and J are TRBV5-1 and TRBJ2-1, with D perhaps TRBD1 (5 bases). The CDR3 runs to 13 residues. Trimming cost V 2 bases and J 6 bases, with 9 bases left between them. Per the germline V gene, CDR1 is SGHRS and CDR2 is YFSETQ. This CDR3 is CASSFSGPNEQFF. DNA of the CDR3: TGCGCCAGCAGCTTTTCAGGGCCCAATGAGCAGTTCTTC. Full variable domain (missing parts from reference TRBV5-1 and TRBJ2-1): KAGVTQTPRYLIKTRGQQVTLSCSPISGHRSVSWYQQTPGQGLQFLFEYFSETQRNKGNFPGRFSGRQFSNSRSEMNVSTLELGDSALYLCASSFSGPNEQFFGPGTRLTVL.

The chain carries TRBV6-1 and TRBJ1-4; 7 bases fit TRBD1. The CDR3 length is 16 residues. With 6 bases clipped from V and 8 bases from J, the junction kept 15 bases outside the gene matches. Germline V gives CDR1 MNHNS, CDR2 SASEGT. The CDR3 loop is CASRETGAASWEKLFF. CDR3 DNA: TGTGCCAGCAGGGAAACAGGGGCTGCCTCTTGGGAAAAACTGTTTTTT.

This chain joins TRBV30 and TRBJ2-7; 8 bases are shared with TRBD1. Trimming at V came to 2 bases and at J to 5 bases, leaving 14 bases not matched to a gene. This CDR3 has 16 amino acids. Germline V gene data show CDR1 as GTSNPN and CDR2 as SVGIG (reference sequence). The CDR3 DNA reads as TGTGCCTGGAGTTCGGACCCGACAGGGGCGAGGGACGAGCAGTACTTC. Protein: CAWSSDPTGARDEQYF.

The chain links TRBV11-2 to TRBJ2-7, with a possible D match to TRBD2 (5 bases). Trimming pared 3 bases from V and 5 bases from J, leaving 14 bases between. Germline CDR1 SGHAT, CDR2 FQNNGV. This CDR3 contains 14 residues. CDR3 protein: CASSFTEEGHEQYF. The CDR3 DNA reads TGTGCCAGCAGCTTCACGGAAGAGGGCCACGAGCAGTACTTC.

V and J are TRBV2 and TRBJ2-7; D may be TRBD2 (6 bases). This CDR3 comprises 13 residues. Trimming left V 6 bases short and J 3 bases short, with 12 bases between. CDR1 is SNHLY and CDR2 is FYNNEI in the germline V gene. CDR3: CASRGRGNYEQYF. The CDR3 DNA sequence: TGTGCCAGCAGGGGGCGCGGGAACTACGAGCAGTACTTC. Full variable domain (missing parts from reference TRBV2 and TRBJ2-7): EPEVTQTPSHQVTQMGQEVILRCVPISNHLYFYWYRQILGQKVEFLVSFYNNEISEKSEIFDDQFSVERPDGSNFTLKIRSTKLEDSAMYFCASRGRGNYEQYFGPGTRLTVT.

The V gene is TRBV16, the J gene TRBJ1-1, with TRBD1 identical over 7 bases. The CDR3 runs to 15 residues. Germline CDR1 reads KGHSY; CDR2 reads FQNENV. The trim removed 4 bases at V and 1 base at J, leaving 6 bases unmatched. CDR3 protein: CASSPIQGQNTEAFF. The CDR3 nucleotides read TGTGCCAGCAGCCCAATACAGGGGCAGAACACTGAAGCTTTCTTT.

The chain uses TRBV10-3 and TRBJ1-1, with 7 bases aligning to TRBD1. Germline CDR1 reads ENHRY; CDR2 reads SYGVKD. V shed 6 bases and J 7 bases; nucleotides not matched to a gene: 2. This CDR3 has 11 residues. CDR3 DNA: TGTGCCATCAGGGACAGGCTTGAAGCTTTCTTT. Its translation is CAIRDRLEAFF.

The chain recombines TRBV5-1 with TRBJ2-1; D gene unclear. V lost 0 bases to trimming and J lost 2 bases, with 6 bases between them. CDR3 size: 14 residues. Germline CDR1 and CDR2: SGHRS and YFSETQ. This CDR3 is CASSLESAYNEQFF. Written as DNA, the CDR3 is TGCGCCAGCAGCTTGGAGTCGGCCTACAATGAGCAGTTCTTC.

The V call is TRBV5-1, the J call TRBJ1-3, with D unresolved. Germline CDR1 is SGHRS and CDR2 is YFSETQ. Trimming removed 4 bases at V and 4 bases at J, with 15 bases between. The length of the CDR3 is 15 residues. CDR3 amino acids: CASSLPSTGGNTIYF. The CDR3 bases are TGCGCCAGCAGCCTCCCCAGTACTGGGGGAAACACCATATATTTT.

V gene TRBV7-3 combines with J gene TRBJ2-1; the match to TRBD2 covers 7 bases. This CDR3 contains 14 residues. Germline V gene sequence: CDR1 SGHTA, CDR2 FQGTGA. V shed 6 bases and J 7 bases; nucleotides not matched to a gene: 9. The CDR3 bases are TGTGCCAGCAGTCCGGGGGGACCAGCGAATGAGCAGTTCTTC. Translating it yields CASSPGGPANEQFF.

J is TRBJ1-5 and V is TRBV28; TRBD1 is a possible D gene (6 bases). Looked up from germline, CDR1 is MDHEN and CDR2 is SYDVKM. V was clipped by 5 bases and J by 0 bases, with 20 bases between them. CDR3 length equals 18 residues. CDR3 in amino acids: CASSPLGTPFYSNQPQHF. In DNA form, the CDR3 reads TGTGCCAGCAGTCCCCTCGGGACACCCTTCTATAGCAATCAGCCCCAGCATTTT.

In DNA form, the CDR3 reads TGTGCCAGCAGTTCGTTGGGGACAGGGTACACTGAAGCTTTCTTT. This translates into CASSSLGTGYTEAFF. The chain couples TRBV28 to TRBJ1-1; the match to TRBD1 covers 9 bases. CDR3 length: 15 residues. With V trimmed by 4 bases and J by 3 bases, 6 bases remained unmatched. Germline V gives CDR1 MDHEN, CDR2 SYDVKM.

The J gene is TRBJ1-3, the V gene TRBV19, with 7 bases matching TRBD1. V was clipped by 0 bases and J by 1 base; unmatched bases: 18. CDR1 is LNHDA and CDR2 is SQIVND in the germline V gene (reference sequence). The CDR3 consists of 21 residues. The CDR3 loop is CASSIDPLSLGTDLSGNTIYF. As DNA, the CDR3 is TGTGCCAGTAGTATAGATCCCTTAAGTTTGGGGACAGACCTATCTGGAAACACCATATATTTT.

CDR3 protein: CAITFGPNTGELFF. The CDR3 bases are TGTGCCATCACTTTCGGCCCGAACACCGGGGAGCTGTTTTTT. V and J are TRBV10-3 and TRBJ2-2; D unresolved. Germline lookup yields CDR1 ENHRY and CDR2 SYGVKD. V was clipped by 7 bases and J by 0 bases, with 9 bases between them. This CDR3 is 14 amino acids long.

The V gene is TRBV10-1, the J gene TRBJ2-7; tentatively, D is TRBD1 (6 bases). V lost 2 bases, J lost 4 bases, and 9 bases lay in between. CDR3 size: 13 residues. CDR1 and CDR2 (germline): WNHNN, SYGVQD (reference sequence). The CDR3 sequence is CASSEEQGYEQYF. The CDR3 DNA reads TGCGCCAGCAGTGAGGAACAGGGATACGAGCAGTACTTC.

The chain uses TRBV7-3 and TRBJ2-5; 8 bases fit TRBD2. Trimming cost V 3 bases and J 5 bases; bases outside gene matches: 2. The length of the CDR3 is 13 residues. Germline CDR1 and CDR2: SGHTA and FQGTGA. CDR3 sequence: CASSLTSAETQYF. The CDR3 DNA sequence: TGTGCCAGCAGCTTGACTAGCGCCGAGACCCAGTACTTC.

CDR3 sequence (DNA): TGTGCCAGCAGCTCGAGGGGTGGGCAGTTCTTC. It is translated as CASSSRGGQFF. This chain uses TRBV7-9 with TRBJ2-1; D is possibly TRBD1 or TRBD2 (5 bases each). V lost 4 bases and J lost 12, with 10 bases in between. The CDR3 has 11 residues. In germline, CDR1 is SEHNR, CDR2 FQNEAQ (reference sequence). The variable domain in full, completed from reference TRBV7-9 and TRBJ2-1, reads DTGVSQNPRHKITKRGQNVTFRCDPISEHNRLYWYRQTLGQGPEFLTYFQNEAQLEKSRLLSDRFSAERPKGSFSTLEIQRTEQGDSAMYLCASSSRGGQFFGPGTRLTVL.

The V call is TRBV7-6, the J call TRBJ2-7; TRBD2 agrees at 7 bases. The CDR3 has 16 amino acids. The V gene end was trimmed by 1 base and the J gene end by 4 bases; junction bases not matched to a gene: 10. Germline V gene sequence: CDR1 SGHVS, CDR2 FNYEAQ. This chain's CDR3 is CASSLVVGGRVYEQYF. In DNA form, the CDR3 reads TGTGCCAGCAGCTTAGTCGTAGGTGGGAGGGTGTACGAGCAGTACTTC.

The chain has TRBV11-2 and TRBJ2-7; no clear D gene. The germline V gene has CDR1 SGHAT and CDR2 FQNNGV. This CDR3 region has 13 residues. Trimming cost V 1 base and J 4 bases, with 8 bases left between them. CDR3 coding DNA: TGTGCCAGCAGCTTAGTGCCTACATACGAGCAGTACTTC. This gives the protein CASSLVPTYEQYF.

The rearrangement joins TRBV15 to TRBJ1-1; D gene ambiguous. The CDR3 is 11 amino acids. Trimming removed 6 bases at V and 0 bases at J, with 2 bases between. From germline, CDR1 is LNHNV and CDR2 YYDKDF (reference sequence). CDR3 coding DNA: TGTGCCACCAGAGTGAACACTGAAGCTTTCTTT. This translates into CATRVNTEAFF.

The rearrangement joins TRBV4-2 to TRBJ2-3; TRBD2 aligns across 10 bases. The CDR3 has 18 residues. Germline V gene sequence: CDR1 LGHNA, CDR2 YNFKEQ. Germline trimming cut 7 bases from V and 0 bases from J; bases unmatched to any gene: 13. DNA of the CDR3: TGTGCCAGCACGGAAGTTGCTAGCGGGAGTCCTAGCACAGATACGCAGTATTTT. Encoded protein: CASTEVASGSPSTDTQYF.